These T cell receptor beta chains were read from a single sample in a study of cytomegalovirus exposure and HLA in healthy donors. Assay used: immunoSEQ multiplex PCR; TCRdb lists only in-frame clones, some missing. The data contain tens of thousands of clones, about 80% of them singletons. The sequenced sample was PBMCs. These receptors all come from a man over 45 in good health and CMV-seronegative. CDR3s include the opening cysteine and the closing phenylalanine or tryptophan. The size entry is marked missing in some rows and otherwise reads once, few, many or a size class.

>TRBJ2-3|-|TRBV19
CASSSGIPTDTQYF
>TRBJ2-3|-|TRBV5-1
CASSLVIPGIKSGDTQYF
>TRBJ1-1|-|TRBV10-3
CAIRAGDRGLEAFF
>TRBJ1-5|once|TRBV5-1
CASSLSGNNQPQHF
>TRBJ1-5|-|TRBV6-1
CASSDNGNNQPQHF
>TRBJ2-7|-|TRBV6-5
CASSSPGGQSSYEQYF
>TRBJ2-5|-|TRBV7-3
CASSLEETNNKETQYF
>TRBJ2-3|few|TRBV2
CASSTAGAPPDTQYF
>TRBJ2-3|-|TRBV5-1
CASSSGTEGADTQYF
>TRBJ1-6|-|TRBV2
CASSGDNGNSPLHF
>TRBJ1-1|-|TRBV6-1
CASSGTGSRAFF
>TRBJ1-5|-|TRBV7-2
CASSLSGNRENQPQHF
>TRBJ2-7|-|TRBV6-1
CASSSQGSDAYEQYF
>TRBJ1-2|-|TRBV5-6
CASSLSGDGYTF
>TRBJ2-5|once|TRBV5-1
CASSQTGAETQYF
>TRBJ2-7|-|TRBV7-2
CASSLGLGQGAFEQYF
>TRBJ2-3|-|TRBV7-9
CASSPGLAGGTGTQYF
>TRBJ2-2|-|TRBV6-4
CASSDSGDTGELFF
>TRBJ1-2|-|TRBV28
CASRAGTGYGYTF
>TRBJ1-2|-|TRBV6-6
CASSYAPGTGGNGYTF
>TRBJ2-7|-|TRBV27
CASSLSSGISYEQYF
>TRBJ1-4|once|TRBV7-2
CASSLDQGITNEKLFF
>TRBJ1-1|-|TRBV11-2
CASWIGGENTEAFF
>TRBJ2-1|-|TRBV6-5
CASSYERSGEQFF
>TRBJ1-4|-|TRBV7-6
CASSSWTGGVDEKLFF